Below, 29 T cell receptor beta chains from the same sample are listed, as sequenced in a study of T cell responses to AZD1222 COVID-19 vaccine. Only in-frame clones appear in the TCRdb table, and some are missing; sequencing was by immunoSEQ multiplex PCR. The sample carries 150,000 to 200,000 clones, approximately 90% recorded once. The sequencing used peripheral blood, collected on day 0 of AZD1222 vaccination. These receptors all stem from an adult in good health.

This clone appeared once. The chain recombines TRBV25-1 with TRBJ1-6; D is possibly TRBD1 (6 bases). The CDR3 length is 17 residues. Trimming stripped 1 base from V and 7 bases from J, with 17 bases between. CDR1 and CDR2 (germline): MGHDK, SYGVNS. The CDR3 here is CASSESVRDRRNSPLHF. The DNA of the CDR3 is TGTGCCAGCAGTGAATCGGTCCGTGACAGGCGGAATTCACCCCTCCACTTT. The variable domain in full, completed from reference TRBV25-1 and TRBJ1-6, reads EADIYQTPRYLVIGTGKKITLECSQTMGHDKMYWYQQDPGMELHLIHYSYGVNSTEKGDLSSESTVSRIRTEHFPLTLESARPSHTSQYLCASSESVRDRRNSPLHFGNGTRLTVT.

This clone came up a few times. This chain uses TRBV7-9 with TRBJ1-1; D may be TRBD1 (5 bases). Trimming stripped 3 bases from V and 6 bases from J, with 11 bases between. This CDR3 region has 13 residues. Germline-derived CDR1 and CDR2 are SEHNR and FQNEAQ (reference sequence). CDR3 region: CASSFFRGAEAFF. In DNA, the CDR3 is TGTGCCAGCAGCTTTTTTCGGGGCGCTGAAGCTTTCTTT.

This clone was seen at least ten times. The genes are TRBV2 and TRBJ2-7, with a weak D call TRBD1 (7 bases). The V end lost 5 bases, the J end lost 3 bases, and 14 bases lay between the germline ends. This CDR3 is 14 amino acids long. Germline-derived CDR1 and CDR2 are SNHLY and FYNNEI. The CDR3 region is CASSSRGTVYEQYF. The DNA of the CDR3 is TGTGCCAGCAGTTCACGCGGGACAGTCTACGAGCAGTACTTC.

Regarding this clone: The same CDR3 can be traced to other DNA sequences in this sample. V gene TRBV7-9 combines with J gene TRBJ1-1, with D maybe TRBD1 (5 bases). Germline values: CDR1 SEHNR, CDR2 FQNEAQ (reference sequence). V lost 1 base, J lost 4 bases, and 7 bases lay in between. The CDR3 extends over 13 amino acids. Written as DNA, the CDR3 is TGTGCCAGCAGCTTAGAGAGGGGCACTGAAGCTTTCTTT. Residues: CASSLERGTEAFF.

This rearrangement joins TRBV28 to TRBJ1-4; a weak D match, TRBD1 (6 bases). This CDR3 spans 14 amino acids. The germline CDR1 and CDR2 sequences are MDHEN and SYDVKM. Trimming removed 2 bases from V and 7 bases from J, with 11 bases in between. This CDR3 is CASSLMGAGEKLFF. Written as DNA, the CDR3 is TGTGCCAGCAGTTTAATGGGGGCCGGTGAAAAACTGTTTTTT.

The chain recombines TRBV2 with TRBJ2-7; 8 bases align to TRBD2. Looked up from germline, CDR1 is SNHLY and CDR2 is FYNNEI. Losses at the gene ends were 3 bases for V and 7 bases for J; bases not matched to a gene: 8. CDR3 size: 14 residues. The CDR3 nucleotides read TGTGCCAGCAGTGATCGGCTAGCGGGTAGTGAGCAGTACTTC. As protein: CASSDRLAGSEQYF.

In nucleotides, the CDR3 is TGTGCCAGCAGCGTAGATCTGGACAGGGCCAAAAACATTCAGTACTTC. Protein product: CASSVDLDRAKNIQYF. The chain links TRBV9 to TRBJ2-4; 7 bases line up with TRBD1. This CDR3 is 16 amino acids long. The germline V gene encodes CDR1 SGDLS and CDR2 YYNGEE. V lost 0 bases, J lost 1 base, and 4 bases stayed unmatched. Filled out from reference TRBV9 and TRBJ2-4, the complete variable domain reads DSGVTQTPKHLITATGQRVTLRCSPRSGDLSVYWYQQSLDQGLQFLIQYYNGEERAKGNILERFSAQQFPDLHSELNLSSLELGDSALYFCASSVDLDRAKNIQYFGAGTRLSVL.

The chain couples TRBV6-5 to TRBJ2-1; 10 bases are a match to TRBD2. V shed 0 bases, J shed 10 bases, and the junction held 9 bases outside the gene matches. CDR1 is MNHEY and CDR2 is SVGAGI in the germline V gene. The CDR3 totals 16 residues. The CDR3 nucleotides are TGTGCCAGCAGTTACTCGGGTAGCGGGAGGTTAGGGGAGCAGTTCTTC. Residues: CASSYSGSGRLGEQFF.

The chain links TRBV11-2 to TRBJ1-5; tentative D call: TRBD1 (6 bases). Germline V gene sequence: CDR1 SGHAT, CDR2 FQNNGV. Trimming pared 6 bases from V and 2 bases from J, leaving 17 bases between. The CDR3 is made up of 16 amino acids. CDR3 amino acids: CASSAGWGAGNQPQHF. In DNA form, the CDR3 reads TGTGCCAGCAGTGCTGGGTGGGGGGCTGGCAATCAGCCCCAGCATTTT.

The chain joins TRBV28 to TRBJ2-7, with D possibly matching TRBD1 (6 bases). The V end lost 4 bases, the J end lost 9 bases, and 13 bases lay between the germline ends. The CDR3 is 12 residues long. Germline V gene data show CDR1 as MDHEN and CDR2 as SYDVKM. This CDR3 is CASSSPGVGQYF. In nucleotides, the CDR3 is TGTGCCAGCAGTTCCCCAGGGGTGGGGCAGTACTTC.

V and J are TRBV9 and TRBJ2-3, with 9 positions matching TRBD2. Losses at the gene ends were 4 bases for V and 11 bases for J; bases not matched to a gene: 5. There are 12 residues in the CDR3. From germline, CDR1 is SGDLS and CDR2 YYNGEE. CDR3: CASSPSGTGQYF. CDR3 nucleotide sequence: TGTGCCAGCAGCCCTAGCGGGACCGGGCAGTATTTT.

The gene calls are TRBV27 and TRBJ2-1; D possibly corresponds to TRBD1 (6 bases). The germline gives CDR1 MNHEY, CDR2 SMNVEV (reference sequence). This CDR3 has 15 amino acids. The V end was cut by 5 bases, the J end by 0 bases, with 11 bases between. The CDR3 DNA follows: TGTGCCAGCAGTAATGACAGGAGCTCCTACAATGAGCAGTTCTTC. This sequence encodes CASSNDRSSYNEQFF.

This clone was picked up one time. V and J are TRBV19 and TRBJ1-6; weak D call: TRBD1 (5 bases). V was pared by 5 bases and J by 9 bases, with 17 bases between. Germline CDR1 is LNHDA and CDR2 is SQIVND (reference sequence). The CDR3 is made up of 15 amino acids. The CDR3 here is CASSPWWGTGSPLHF. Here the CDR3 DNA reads TGTGCCAGTAGTCCCTGGTGGGGGACGGGTTCACCCCTCCACTTT.

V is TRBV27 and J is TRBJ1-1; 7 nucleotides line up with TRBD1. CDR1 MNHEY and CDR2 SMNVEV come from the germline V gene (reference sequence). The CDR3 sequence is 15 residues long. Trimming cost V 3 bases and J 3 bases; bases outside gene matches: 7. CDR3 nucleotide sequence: TGTGCCAGCAGTTTTACGACAGGGTGGGACACTGAAGCTTTCTTT. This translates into CASSFTTGWDTEAFF.

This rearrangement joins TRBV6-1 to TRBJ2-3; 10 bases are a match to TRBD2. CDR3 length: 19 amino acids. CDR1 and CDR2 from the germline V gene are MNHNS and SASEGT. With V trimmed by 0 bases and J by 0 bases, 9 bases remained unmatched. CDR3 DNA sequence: TGTGCCAGCAGTGAAGCGGGCGCTAGCGGGAGTGTAAGCACAGATACGCAGTATTTT. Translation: CASSEAGASGSVSTDTQYF.

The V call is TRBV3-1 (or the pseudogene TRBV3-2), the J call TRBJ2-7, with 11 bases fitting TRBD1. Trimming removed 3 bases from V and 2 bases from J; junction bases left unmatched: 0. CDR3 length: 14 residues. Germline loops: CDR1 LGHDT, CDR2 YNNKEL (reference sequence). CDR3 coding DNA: TGTGCCAGCAGCCAGGACAGGGGGCCCTACGAGCAGTACTTC. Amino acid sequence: CASSQDRGPYEQYF.

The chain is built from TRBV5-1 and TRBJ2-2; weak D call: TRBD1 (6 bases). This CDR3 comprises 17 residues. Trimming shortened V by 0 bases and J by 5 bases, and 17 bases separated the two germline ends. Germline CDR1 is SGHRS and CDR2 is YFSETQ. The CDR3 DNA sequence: TGCGCCAGCAGCTTGGAGAAAGGGGGACGGTGGACCGGGGAGCTGTTTTTT. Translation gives CASSLEKGGRWTGELFF.

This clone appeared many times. The CDR3 here is CASSLGAGGFLGNEQFF. CDR3 DNA sequence: TGTGCCAGCAGCTTGGGAGCGGGAGGATTCCTTGGCAATGAGCAGTTCTTC. The V gene is TRBV5-6, the J gene TRBJ2-1; 9 bases map to TRBD2. This CDR3 has 17 amino acids. CDR1 is SGHDT, CDR2 YYEEEE, per germline. V was clipped by 0 bases and J by 6 bases; unmatched bases: 10.

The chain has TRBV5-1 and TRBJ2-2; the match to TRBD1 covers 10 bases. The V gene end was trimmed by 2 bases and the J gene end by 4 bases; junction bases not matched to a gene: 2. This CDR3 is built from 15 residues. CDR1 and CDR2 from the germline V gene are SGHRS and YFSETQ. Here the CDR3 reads CASSLWTGGTGELFF. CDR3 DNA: TGCGCCAGCAGCTTATGGACAGGGGGCACCGGGGAGCTGTTTTTT.

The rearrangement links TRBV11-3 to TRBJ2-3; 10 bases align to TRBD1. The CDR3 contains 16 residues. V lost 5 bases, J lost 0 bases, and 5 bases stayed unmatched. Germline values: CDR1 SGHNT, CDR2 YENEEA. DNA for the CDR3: TGTGCCAGCAGCCCAGGACAGGGGGGAAGCACAGATACGCAGTATTTT. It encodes CASSPGQGGSTDTQYF.

CDR3 sequence: CASRYSGRAYNEQFF. The CDR3 DNA is TGTGCCAGCAGATATAGCGGGAGGGCCTACAATGAGCAGTTCTTC. The V call is TRBV28, the J call TRBJ2-1; TRBD2 matches 11 bases. V dropped 6 bases and J dropped 2; count of bases not matched to a gene: 3. The CDR3 consists of 15 residues. The germline gives CDR1 MDHEN, CDR2 SYDVKM.

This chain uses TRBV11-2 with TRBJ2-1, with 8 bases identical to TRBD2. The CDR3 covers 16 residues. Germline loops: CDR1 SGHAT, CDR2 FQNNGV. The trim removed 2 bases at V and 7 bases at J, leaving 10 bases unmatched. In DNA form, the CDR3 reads TGTGCCAGCAGCTTACGAGCGGGAGCCTCCCCGAATGAGCAGTTCTTC. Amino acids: CASSLRAGASPNEQFF. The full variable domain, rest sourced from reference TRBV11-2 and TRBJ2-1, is EAGVAQSPRYKIIEKRQSVAFWCNPISGHATLYWYQQILGQGPKLLIQFQNNGVVDDSQLPKDRFSAERLKGVDSTLKIQPAKLEDSAVYLCASSLRAGASPNEQFFGPGTRLTVL.

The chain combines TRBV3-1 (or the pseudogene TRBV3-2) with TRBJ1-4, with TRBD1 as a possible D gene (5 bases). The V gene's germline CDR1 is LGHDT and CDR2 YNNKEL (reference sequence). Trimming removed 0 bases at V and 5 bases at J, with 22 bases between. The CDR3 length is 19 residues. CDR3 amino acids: CASSQERKRLEWDNEKLFF. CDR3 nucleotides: TGTGCCAGCAGCCAAGAGCGGAAGAGACTGGAGTGGGACAATGAAAAACTGTTTTTT.

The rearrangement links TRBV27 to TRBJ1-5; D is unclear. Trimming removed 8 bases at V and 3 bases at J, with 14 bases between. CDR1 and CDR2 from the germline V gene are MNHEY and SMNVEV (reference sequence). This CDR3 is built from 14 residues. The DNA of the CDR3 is TGTGCCAGCTCAGCCCCGGGCCACAATCAGCCCCAGCATTTT. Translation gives CASSAPGHNQPQHF.

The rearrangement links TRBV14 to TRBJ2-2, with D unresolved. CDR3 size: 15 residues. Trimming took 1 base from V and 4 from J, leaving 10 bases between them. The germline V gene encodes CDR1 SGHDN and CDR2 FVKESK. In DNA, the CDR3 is TGTGCCAGCAGCCAAGGCCAGGCCACCACCGGGGAGCTGTTTTTT. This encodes CASSQGQATTGELFF.

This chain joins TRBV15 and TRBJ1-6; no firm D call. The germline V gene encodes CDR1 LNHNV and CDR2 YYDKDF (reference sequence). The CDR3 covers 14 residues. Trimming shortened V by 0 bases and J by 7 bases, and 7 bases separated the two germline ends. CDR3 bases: TGTGCCACCAGCAGAGACAGGACCAATTCACCCCTCCACTTT. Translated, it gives CATSRDRTNSPLHF.

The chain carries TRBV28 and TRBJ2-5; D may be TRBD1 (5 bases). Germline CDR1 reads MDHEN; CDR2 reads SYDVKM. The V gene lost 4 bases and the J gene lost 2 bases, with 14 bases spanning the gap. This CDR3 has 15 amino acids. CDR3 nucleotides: TGTGCCAGCAGTTCCCCCAGGGCAGCGCAAGAGACCCAGTACTTC. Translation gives CASSSPRAAQETQYF.

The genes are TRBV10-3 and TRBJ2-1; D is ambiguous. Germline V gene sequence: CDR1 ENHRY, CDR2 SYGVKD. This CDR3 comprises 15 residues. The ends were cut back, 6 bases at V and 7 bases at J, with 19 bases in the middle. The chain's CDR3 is CAISPLIGLENEQFF. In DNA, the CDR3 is TGTGCCATCAGCCCCCTCATTGGCCTAGAGAATGAGCAGTTCTTC.

The CDR3 DNA follows: TGTGCCAGCAGTGATTCGGACAGGGGACGGGGCAATGAGCAGTTCTTC. Its translation is CASSDSDRGRGNEQFF. The J gene is TRBJ2-1, the V gene TRBV25-1; 9 positions match TRBD1. Germline V CDR1 and CDR2: MGHDK, SYGVNS. The V gene end was trimmed by 3 bases and the J gene end by 6 bases; junction bases not matched to a gene: 9. CDR3 length: 16 amino acids. Filled out from reference TRBV25-1 and TRBJ2-1, the complete variable domain reads EADIYQTPRYLVIGTGKKITLECSQTMGHDKMYWYQQDPGMELHLIHYSYGVNSTEKGDLSSESTVSRIRTEHFPLTLESARPSHTSQYLCASSDSDRGRGNEQFFGPGTRLTVL.